The rows below give T cell receptor beta chains drawn from one sample of a study of shared clonotypes between healthy human individuals. Some clones are missing from TCRdb's copy, which holds only in-frame ones; the method was immunoSEQ multiplex PCR. The sample includes some 2.3 million clones, approximately 93% of them seen just once. The material sequenced was naive CD4+ T cells from PBMCs. The origin of the receptors is a young man in good health. Some clones in this sample may be carry-over from other donors' samples. Each CDR3 is given with its conserved first and last residue. A D gene is named only where the DNA matches it firmly. The size of a clone is reported for some rows only, either as once, few or many, or as a class for expanded clones.

clone_size	j_call	v_call	d_call	cdr3_aa	cdr3_nt
NA	TRBJ2-3	TRBV18	TRBD2	CASSPTGSSGTSTDTQYF	TGTGCCAGCTCACCAACGGGCTCTAGCGGGACTAGCACAGATACGCAGTATTTT
NA	TRBJ1-5	TRBV19	NA	CASSSRRDNQPQHF	TGTGCCAGTAGCTCACGACGGGATAATCAGCCCCAGCATTTT
NA	TRBJ1-4	TRBV28	TRBD1	CASVDRVNEKLFF	TGTGCCAGCGTGGACAGGGTCAATGAAAAACTGTTTTTT
NA	TRBJ1-2	TRBV9	NA	CASSPAGILDGYTF	TGTGCCAGCAGCCCCGCCGGAATCCTCGATGGCTACACCTTC
NA	TRBJ1-1	TRBV2	NA	CASSDTGYAEAFF	TGTGCCAGCAGTGATACAGGGTACGCTGAAGCTTTCTTT
NA	TRBJ1-5	TRBV19	NA	CASSHPGNQPQHF	TGTGCCAGTAGTCACCCAGGCAATCAGCCCCAGCATTTT
few	TRBJ2-7	TRBV2	NA	CASSVLSYEQYF	TGTGCCAGCAGTGTCCTCAGCTACGAGCAGTACTTC
NA	TRBJ1-1	TRBV29-1	NA	CSVKRGRTAEAFF	TGCAGCGTAAAAAGGGGAAGAACGGCTGAAGCTTTCTTT
once	TRBJ1-1	TRBV7-9	NA	CASSHGRTALGTEAFF	TGTGCCAGCAGCCACGGCAGGACAGCCCTAGGCACTGAAGCTTTCTTT
NA	TRBJ2-1	TRBV4-3	TRBD2	CASSQDHPGLAGYHEQFF	TGCGCCAGCAGCCAAGATCACCCGGGACTAGCGGGATATCATGAGCAGTTCTTC
NA	TRBJ2-7	TRBV11-2	NA	CASSSKDITRGYEQYF	TGTGCCAGCAGCTCTAAGGACATAACTAGGGGTTACGAGCAGTACTTC
NA	TRBJ1-3	TRBV4-1	TRBD1	CASSHPTGVGNTIYF	TGCGCCAGCAGCCACCCGACAGGGGTTGGAAACACCATATATTTT
NA	TRBJ2-7	TRBV7-9	TRBD1	CASSPPGQATYEQYF	TGTGCCAGCAGCCCTCCGGGACAGGCTACCTACGAGCAGTACTTC
NA	TRBJ1-2	TRBV28	TRBD1	CASSLLGTANGYTF	TGTGCCAGCAGTTTATTGGGGACAGCCAATGGCTACACCTTC
NA	TRBJ2-3	TRBV5-1	TRBD2	CASAGTSGTDTQYF	TGCGCCAGCGCCGGGACTAGCGGCACAGATACGCAGTATTTT
NA	TRBJ1-1	TRBV11-2	NA	CASSLERYRVRTFF	TGTGCCAGCAGCTTAGAGAGGTACAGGGTCAGGACTTTCTTT
NA	TRBJ2-3	TRBV19	TRBD2	CASSHQREGTDTQYF	TGTGCCAGTAGTCACCAGCGGGAGGGCACAGATACGCAGTATTTT
NA	TRBJ1-2	TRBV7-9	NA	CASSLRGYTF	TGTGCCAGCAGCTTAAGAGGCTACACCTTC
NA	TRBJ2-1	TRBV27	NA	CASGGFRRSSYNEQFF	TGTGCCAGCGGGGGATTTCGGCGGAGCTCCTACAATGAGCAGTTCTTC
NA	TRBJ2-1	TRBV9	TRBD2	CASSVVAGAYNEQFF	TGTGCCAGCAGCGTAGTAGCGGGGGCGTACAATGAGCAGTTCTTC
NA	TRBJ2-3	TRBV5-4	TRBD2	CASSLGLAGGTDTQYF	TGTGCCAGCAGCTTGGGACTAGCGGGAGGGACAGATACGCAGTATTTT
NA	TRBJ2-3	TRBV11-1	NA	CASSSMDGNTQYF	TGTGCCAGCAGCTCCATGGACGGGAATACGCAGTATTTT
NA	TRBJ2-3	TRBV19	TRBD2	CASSPAGYGDTQYF	TGTGCCAGTAGTCCAGCGGGATACGGAGATACGCAGTATTTT
NA	TRBJ1-5	TRBV28	TRBD1	CASSSPGGNQPQHF	TGTGCCAGCAGTTCACCAGGGGGGAATCAGCCCCAGCATTTT
NA	TRBJ1-2	TRBV5-1	NA	CASSLPQTGPVNYGYTF	TGCGCCAGCAGCTTGCCCCAGACAGGACCCGTTAACTATGGCTACACCTTC
NA	TRBJ1-5	TRBV9	NA	CASSGGQVNQPQHF	TGTGCCAGCAGCGGGGGCCAGGTCAATCAGCCCCAGCATTTT
once	TRBJ2-7	TRBV28	TRBD1	CASSPVDRAYEQYF	TGTGCCAGCAGTCCCGTGGACAGGGCCTACGAGCAGTACTTC
once	TRBJ2-7	TRBV30	NA	CAWVGGERPYEQYF	TGTGCCTGGGTAGGCGGGGAGCGCCCCTACGAGCAGTACTTC
NA	TRBJ2-7	TRBV4-1	NA	CATSYEQYF	TGCGCCACTTCCTACGAGCAGTACTTC
once	TRBJ2-1	TRBV28	TRBD1	CASSSWTGGAFSSYNEQFF	TGTGCCAGCAGTTCCTGGACAGGGGGCGCGTTCTCATCCTACAATGAGCAGTTCTTC
NA	TRBJ2-1	TRBV27	NA	CASSLWLYSNEQFF	TGTGCCAGCAGTTTATGGTTGTACAGCAATGAGCAGTTCTTC
NA	TRBJ2-5	TRBV27	NA	CATWKVGAQETQYF	TGTGCCACTTGGAAAGTGGGGGCCCAAGAGACCCAGTACTTC